The 9 T cell receptor beta chains below all came from one sample that was sequenced in a study of CD8+CD57+ T cells in acquired aplastic anemia. Patients chosen for sequencing had CD8+CD57+ cells that had expanded, as shown by flow cytometry. Genomic DNA acted as the template from which TCR beta VDJ combination and CDR3 sequence profiling were carried out. TCRdb processed the reads anew with MiXCR; each CDR3 protein has one entry. The profile covers 95,000 to 150,000 distinct CDR3 sequences, with about 40% appearing a single time and over 2% taken by the ten largest. The sample consisted of sorted CD4+, CD8+, or CD8+CD57+ T cells (not recorded which) from PBMCs. These receptors originate from a human donor with aplastic anemia.

V gene TRBV7-2 combines with J gene TRBJ2-7; D unresolved. The CDR3 spans 13 residues. With 5 bases removed from V and 1 base from J, the gap between germline ends came to 9 bases. Germline values: CDR1 SGHTA, CDR2 FQGNSA. CDR3 bases: TGTGCCAGCAGCATTGGACCATCCTACGAGCAGTACTTC. Encoded protein: CASSIGPSYEQYF.

This chain uses TRBV28 with TRBJ2-1; a possible D gene is TRBD1 (6 bases). The V and J ends lost 3 bases and 11 bases respectively, with 14 bases between them. This CDR3 region has 13 residues. Germline assignment: CDR1 MDHEN and CDR2 SYDVKM. The CDR3 DNA is TGTGCCAGCAGTTTCGACCGGGACACGAAGCAGTTCTTC. It translates to CASSFDRDTKQFF.

This clonotype was recorded a few times. A much larger clone lies one base from this, so it may be a read error. The rearrangement joins TRBV20-1 to TRBJ1-2; possibly TRBD1 for D (6 bases). Trimming took off 1 base at V and 4 bases at J, with 19 bases between the two ends. CDR3 length: 16 amino acids. CDR1 is DFQATT and CDR2 is SNEGSKA in the germline V gene (reference sequence). The CDR3 sequence is CSARGGGSGTTYGYTF. The DNA of the CDR3 is TGCAGTGCTAGAGGAGGGGGTTCCGGGACAACCTATGGCTACACCTTC.

In its sample, this clonotype was seen many times. This chain connects TRBV20-1 to TRBJ1-3; possibly TRBD1 for D (5 bases). V was pared by 3 bases and J by 2 bases, with 8 bases between. CDR3 length equals 13 residues. Per the germline V gene, CDR1 is DFQATT and CDR2 is SNEGSKA (reference sequence). The CDR3 protein is CSASGGTGNTIYF. In nucleotides, the CDR3 is TGCAGTGCTAGCGGGGGGACTGGAAACACCATATATTTT.

The J gene is TRBJ1-4, the V gene TRBV2, with TRBD1 identical over 7 bases. Germline CDR1 is SNHLY and CDR2 is FYNNEI. Trimming at V came to 10 bases and at J to 3 bases, leaving 5 bases not matched to a gene. The CDR3 is 13 amino acids. The CDR3 loop reads CATRGGPNEKLFF. CDR3 bases: TGTGCCACCAGGGGGGGACCTAATGAAAAACTGTTTTTT.

The CDR3 coding sequence is TGTGCCAGTAGTGTTGACAGGGGGTGGCCTGAAGCTTTCTTT. Translation: CASSVDRGWPEAFF. The chain has TRBV19 and TRBJ1-1, with 9 positions matching TRBD1. The length of the CDR3 is 14 residues. V shed 5 bases, J shed 6 bases, and the junction held 7 bases outside the gene matches. CDR1 and CDR2 from the germline V gene are LNHDA and SQIVND (reference sequence).

This clonotype was detected many times. The J gene is TRBJ2-7, the V gene TRBV2; maybe TRBD1 (5 bases). CDR1 and CDR2 (germline): SNHLY, FYNNEI. Trimming took off 7 bases at V and 6 bases at J, with 16 bases between the two ends. This CDR3 contains 13 residues. CDR3 nucleotides: TGTGCCAGCACCCAGACATATCAGGGCGAGCAGTACGTC. It codes for CASTQTYQGEQYV.

This clonotype has just a few counts. The chain carries TRBV2 and TRBJ1-4; D might be TRBD1 (6 bases). The CDR3 consists of 14 residues. Germline assignment: CDR1 SNHLY and CDR2 FYNNEI. V was trimmed by 4 bases and J by 6 bases, leaving 12 bases between them. CDR3 residues: CASSVGGADEKLFF. The CDR3 DNA sequence: TGTGCCAGCAGTGTGGGGGGGGCCGATGAAAAACTGTTTTTT.

The V call is TRBV6-1, the J call TRBJ2-4, with D unresolved. V was trimmed by 5 bases and J by 12 bases, leaving 20 bases between them. This CDR3 comprises 14 residues. Looked up from germline, CDR1 is MNHNS and CDR2 is SASEGT. The CDR3: CASSPTRASPAQYF. CDR3 DNA: TGTGCCAGCAGTCCAACTCGGGCCTCTCCGGCTCAGTACTTC.